The following is a TCR beta chain sequence with its context. Germline V lookup: CDR1 LNHDA, CDR2 SQIVND (reference sequence). The J segment lost 2 bases and the V segment lost 8 bases, leaving 9 bases of the junction unmatched. There are 15 residues in the CDR3. This sample stems from a study of cytomegalovirus exposure and HLA in healthy donors. Study context: From about 180 million T cells, an earlier analysis saw 100 million to 140 million unique TCR beta sequences.

PCR involved 60 Vbeta and 13 Jbeta primers. How the authors handled the data: Among the unique TCR beta chains that a later analysis counted, about 81 million in all, about 11 million were shared. Repertoires were generated with immunoSEQ multiplex PCR, while TCRdb's copy carries only in-frame clones and drops some. D and trimming were read from the DNA, whereas the V and J calls and clone size are those reported in that table. This sample has tens of thousands of clones, with roughly two thirds found just once. This sequence was found in a man aged 60 to 75 in good health and CMV-seropositive. The sample comprised PBMCs. V usage is TRBV19 and J usage is TRBJ2-7; 10 bases are a match to TRBD2. CDR3 DNA: TGTGCCAGTCAAATCACTAGCGGGAATACCTACGAGCAGTACTTC. It translates to CASQITSGNTYEQYF.